Reported below is one T cell receptor (beta chain). Its antigen is unknown. This sample is part of a study of OX40 agonist ivuxolimab in advanced cancers. The CDR3 is 13 residues long. Germline V gene sequence: CDR1 LNHDA, CDR2 SQIVND (reference sequence). V dropped 5 bases and J dropped 12 bases, with 19 bases sitting between them. TCRdb's copy holds only in-frame clones and misses some; the assay was immunoSEQ multiplex PCR. The data contain over 45,000 clones, 70% to 90% of them singletons. Points from the study as a whole: Researchers did not determine the expanded peripheral T cells' antigen specificity. Relative to CD4+, CD8+ T cells held more expanded clones on average.

The chain combines TRBV19 with TRBJ1-1; tentatively, D is TRBD1 (6 bases). Sequencing used CD4+ or CD8+ T cells sorted from blood, obtained in a trial of the OX40 agonist ivuxolimab. The clonotype comes from an adult with an advanced solid tumor such as melanoma, head and neck, liver or kidney cancer. Written as DNA, the CDR3 is TGTGCCAGTAGTCGGGGCGTCCGGGGGGCCACTTTCTTT. Protein: CASSRGVRGATFF.